The clone carrying this T cell receptor beta chain has a single count. Germline CDR1 is MDHEN and CDR2 is SYDVKM. J gave up 5 bases and V 4 bases, and 6 bases lay outside the gene matches. This CDR3 spans 14 amino acids. TCRdb keeps only in-frame clones here, not all; method: immunoSEQ multiplex PCR. The sample lists roughly 15,000 clones, 78% occurring once. This record belongs to a study of OX40 agonist ivuxolimab in advanced cancers. This clonotype was sampled from an adult with an advanced solid tumor such as melanoma, head and neck, liver or kidney cancer. The sample in question was CD4+ or CD8+ T cells sorted from blood, obtained in a trial of the OX40 agonist ivuxolimab. The rearrangement links TRBV28 to TRBJ2-5; TRBD1 matches at 8 bases. The CDR3 sequence: CASSYRTGRETQYF. The CDR3 DNA is TGTGCCAGCAGTTACCGGACAGGGCGGGAGACCCAGTACTTC. The variable domain in full, completed from reference TRBV28 and TRBJ2-5, reads DVKVTQSSRYLVKRTGEKVFLECVQDMDHENMFWYRQDPGLGLRLIYFSYDVKMKEKGDIPEGYSVSREKKERFSLILESASTNQTSMYLCASSYRTGRETQYFGPGTRLLVL.